The clone carrying this T cell receptor beta chain has ten or more counts. The CDR3 runs to 15 residues. CDR1 SGHTA and CDR2 FQGNSA come from the germline V gene. V lost 2 bases and J lost 4, with 13 bases in between. This entry is derived from a study of glioma-infiltrating T cells. Using RNA template, CDR3s of TCR alpha and beta were amplified with iRepertoire arm-PCR. TCRdb itself ran the multiplex PCR reads through MiXCR, one entry per CDR3 protein. The sample shows 100,000 to 150,000 distinct CDR3 sequences, around 25% of them seen only once. The chain carries TRBV7-2 and TRBJ2-3, with D possibly matching TRBD2 (5 bases). The origin of this receptor is a human donor with low-grade glioma or glioblastoma, undergoing nonglioma brain surgery, or in good health (not recorded which). Sequenced material: glioma tissue, nonneoplastic brain tissue, or PBMCs (not recorded which). The CDR3 spells CASSLRGLAPDTQYF. The CDR3 nucleotides read TGTGCCAGCAGCTTACGAGGGCTAGCCCCAGATACGCAGTATTTT.